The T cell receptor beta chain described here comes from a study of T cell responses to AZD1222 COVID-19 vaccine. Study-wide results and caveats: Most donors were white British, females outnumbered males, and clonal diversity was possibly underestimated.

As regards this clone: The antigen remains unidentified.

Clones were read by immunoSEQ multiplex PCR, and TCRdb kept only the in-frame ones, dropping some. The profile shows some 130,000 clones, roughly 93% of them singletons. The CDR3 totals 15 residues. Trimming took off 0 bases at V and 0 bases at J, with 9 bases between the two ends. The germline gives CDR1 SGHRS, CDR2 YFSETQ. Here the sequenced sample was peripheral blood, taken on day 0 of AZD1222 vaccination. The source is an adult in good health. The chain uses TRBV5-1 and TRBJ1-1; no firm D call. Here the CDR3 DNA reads TGCGCCAGCAGCTTGGGTTATGGGGTGAACACTGAAGCTTTCTTT. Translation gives CASSLGYGVNTEAFF.